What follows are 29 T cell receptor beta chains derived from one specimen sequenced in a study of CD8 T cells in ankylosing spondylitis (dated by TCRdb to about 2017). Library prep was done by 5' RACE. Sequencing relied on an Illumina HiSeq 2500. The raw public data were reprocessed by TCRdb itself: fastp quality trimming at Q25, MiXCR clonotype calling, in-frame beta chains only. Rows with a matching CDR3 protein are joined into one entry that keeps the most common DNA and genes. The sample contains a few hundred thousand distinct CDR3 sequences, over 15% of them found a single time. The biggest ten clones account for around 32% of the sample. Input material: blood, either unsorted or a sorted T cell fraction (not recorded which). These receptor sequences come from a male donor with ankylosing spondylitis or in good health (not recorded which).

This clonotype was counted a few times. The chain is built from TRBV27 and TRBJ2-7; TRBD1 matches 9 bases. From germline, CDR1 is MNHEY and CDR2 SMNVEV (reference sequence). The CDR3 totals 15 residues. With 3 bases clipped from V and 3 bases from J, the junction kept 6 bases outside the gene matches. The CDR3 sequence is CASSLGQGVLYEQYF. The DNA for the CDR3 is TGTGCCAGCAGTTTGGGACAGGGAGTTCTCTACGAGCAGTACTTC.

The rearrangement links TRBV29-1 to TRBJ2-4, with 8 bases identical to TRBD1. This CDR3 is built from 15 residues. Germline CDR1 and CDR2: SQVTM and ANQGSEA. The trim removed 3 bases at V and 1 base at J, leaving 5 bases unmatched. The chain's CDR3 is CSVEPWTGAKNIQYF. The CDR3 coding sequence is TGCAGCGTTGAGCCCTGGACAGGGGCCAAAAACATTCAGTACTTC.

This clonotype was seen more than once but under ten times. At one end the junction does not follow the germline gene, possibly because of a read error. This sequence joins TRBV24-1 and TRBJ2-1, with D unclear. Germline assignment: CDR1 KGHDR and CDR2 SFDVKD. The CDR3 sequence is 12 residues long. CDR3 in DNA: TGTGCCACCGGTGATGGGAACAATGAGCAGTTCTTC. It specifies CATGDGNNEQFF.

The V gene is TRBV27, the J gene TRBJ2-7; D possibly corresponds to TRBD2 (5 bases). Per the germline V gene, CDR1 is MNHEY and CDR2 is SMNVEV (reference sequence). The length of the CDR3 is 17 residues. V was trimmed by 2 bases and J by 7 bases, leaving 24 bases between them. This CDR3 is CASSLGLGALVQGEQYF. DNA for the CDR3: TGTGCCAGCAGTTTAGGGCTGGGAGCCCTCGTCCAAGGGGAGCAGTACTTC.

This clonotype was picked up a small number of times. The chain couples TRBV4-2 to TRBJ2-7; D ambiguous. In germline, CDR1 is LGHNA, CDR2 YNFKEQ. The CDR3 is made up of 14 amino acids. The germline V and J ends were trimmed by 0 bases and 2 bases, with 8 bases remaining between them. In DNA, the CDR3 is TGTGCCAGCAGCCAAGATTCCGCAGCCTACGAGCAGTACTTC. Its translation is CASSQDSAAYEQYF.

Here the CDR3 DNA reads TGTGCCAGCGTTAGCGGGAGGGCTCTTTCCTACGAGCAGTACTTC. Its protein product is CASVSGRALSYEQYF. The chain uses TRBV6-2 or TRBV6-3 and TRBJ2-7; 11 bases align to TRBD2. The trim removed 8 bases at V and 1 base at J, leaving 7 bases unmatched. Looked up from germline, CDR1 is MNHEY and CDR2 is SVGEGT. The CDR3 is 15 amino acids.

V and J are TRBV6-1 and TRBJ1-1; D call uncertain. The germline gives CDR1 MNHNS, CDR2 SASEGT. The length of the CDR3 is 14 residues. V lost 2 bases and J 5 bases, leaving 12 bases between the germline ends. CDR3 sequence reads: CASSEMGGRTEAFF. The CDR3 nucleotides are TGTGCCAGCAGTGAAATGGGAGGGAGGACTGAAGCTTTCTTT.

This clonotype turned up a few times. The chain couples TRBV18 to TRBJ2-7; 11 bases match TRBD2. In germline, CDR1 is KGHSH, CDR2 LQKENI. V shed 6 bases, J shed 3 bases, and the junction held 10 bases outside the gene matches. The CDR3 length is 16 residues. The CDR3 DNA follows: TGTGCCAGCTCCGAGGAACTAGCGGGAGTTTTCTACGAGCAGTACTTC. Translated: CASSEELAGVFYEQYF.

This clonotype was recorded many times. Here the CDR3 DNA reads TGTGCCAGCAGTGAAGGGCTAGCGGAGAACACAGATACGCAGTATTTT. Translating it yields CASSEGLAENTDTQYF. The chain is built from TRBV2 and TRBJ2-3; 7 nucleotides match TRBD2. The CDR3 length is 16 residues. Germline loops: CDR1 SNHLY, CDR2 FYNNEI. With V trimmed by 1 base and J by 2 bases, 6 bases remained unmatched.

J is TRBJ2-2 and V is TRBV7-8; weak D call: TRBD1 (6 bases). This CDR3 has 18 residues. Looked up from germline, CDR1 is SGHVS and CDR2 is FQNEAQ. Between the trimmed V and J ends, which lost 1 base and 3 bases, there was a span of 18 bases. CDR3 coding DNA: TGTGCCAGCAGCTTAGACCCCCGGGGCCCAGGGGACACCGGGGAGCTGTTTTTT. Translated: CASSLDPRGPGDTGELFF.

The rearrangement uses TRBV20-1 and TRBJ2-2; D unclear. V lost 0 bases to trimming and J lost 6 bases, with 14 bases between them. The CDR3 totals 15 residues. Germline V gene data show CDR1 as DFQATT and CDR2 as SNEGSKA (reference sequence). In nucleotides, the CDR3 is TGCAGTGCTAGAGAGAGCACCCCTTCCCCCGGGGAGCTGTTTTTT. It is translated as CSARESTPSPGELFF.

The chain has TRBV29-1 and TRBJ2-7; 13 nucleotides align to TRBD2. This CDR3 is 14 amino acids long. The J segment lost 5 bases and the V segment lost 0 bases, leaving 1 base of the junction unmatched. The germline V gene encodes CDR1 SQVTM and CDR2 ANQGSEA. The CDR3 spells CSVEEGTSGNEQYF. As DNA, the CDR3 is TGCAGCGTTGAAGAGGGGACTAGCGGGAACGAGCAGTACTTC.

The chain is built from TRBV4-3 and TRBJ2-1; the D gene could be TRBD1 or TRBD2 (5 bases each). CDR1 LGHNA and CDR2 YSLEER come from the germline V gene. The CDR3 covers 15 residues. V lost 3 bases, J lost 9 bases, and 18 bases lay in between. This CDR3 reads CASSHGSGRGGEQFF. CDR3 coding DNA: TGCGCCAGCAGCCACGGGTCAGGACGGGGCGGTGAGCAGTTCTTC.

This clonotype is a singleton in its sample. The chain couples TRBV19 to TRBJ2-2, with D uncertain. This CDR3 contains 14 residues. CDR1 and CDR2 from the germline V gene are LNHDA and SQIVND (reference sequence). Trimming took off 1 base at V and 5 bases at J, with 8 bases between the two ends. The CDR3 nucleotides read TGTGCCAGTAGTATAGGAAGCTCGACCGGGGAGCTGTTTTTT. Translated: CASSIGSSTGELFF.

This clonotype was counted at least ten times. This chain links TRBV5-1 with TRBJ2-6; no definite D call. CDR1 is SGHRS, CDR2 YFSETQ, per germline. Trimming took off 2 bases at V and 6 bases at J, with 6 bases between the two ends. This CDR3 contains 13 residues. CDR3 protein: CASSFDMANVLTF. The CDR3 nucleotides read TGCGCCAGCAGCTTCGACATGGCCAACGTCCTGACTTTC.

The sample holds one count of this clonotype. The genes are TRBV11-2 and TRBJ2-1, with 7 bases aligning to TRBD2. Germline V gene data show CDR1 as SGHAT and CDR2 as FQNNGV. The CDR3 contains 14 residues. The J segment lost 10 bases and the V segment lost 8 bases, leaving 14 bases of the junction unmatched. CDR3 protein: CASLKATSREEQFF. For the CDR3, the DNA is TGTGCCAGCTTAAAGGCGACTAGCCGCGAGGAGCAGTTCTTC.

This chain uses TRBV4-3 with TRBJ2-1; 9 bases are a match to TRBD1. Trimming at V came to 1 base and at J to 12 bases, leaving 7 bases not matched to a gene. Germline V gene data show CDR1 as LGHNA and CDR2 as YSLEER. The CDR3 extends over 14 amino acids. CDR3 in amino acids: CASSQGTGDLVQFF. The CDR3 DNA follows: TGCGCCAGCAGCCAAGGGACAGGGGACTTGGTGCAGTTCTTC.

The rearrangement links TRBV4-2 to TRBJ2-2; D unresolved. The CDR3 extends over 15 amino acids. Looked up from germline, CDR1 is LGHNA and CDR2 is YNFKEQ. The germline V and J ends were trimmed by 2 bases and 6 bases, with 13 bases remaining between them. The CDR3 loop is CASSQLLPEAGELFF. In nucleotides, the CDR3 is TGTGCCAGCAGCCAACTTCTTCCCGAGGCCGGGGAGCTGTTTTTT.

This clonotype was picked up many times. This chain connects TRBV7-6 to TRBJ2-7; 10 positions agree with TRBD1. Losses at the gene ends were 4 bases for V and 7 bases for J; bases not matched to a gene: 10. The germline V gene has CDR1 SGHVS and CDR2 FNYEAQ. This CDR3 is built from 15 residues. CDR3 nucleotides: TGTGCCAGCAGCTCACCGGGACAGGGGAGTTTGGAGCAGTACTTC. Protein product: CASSSPGQGSLEQYF.

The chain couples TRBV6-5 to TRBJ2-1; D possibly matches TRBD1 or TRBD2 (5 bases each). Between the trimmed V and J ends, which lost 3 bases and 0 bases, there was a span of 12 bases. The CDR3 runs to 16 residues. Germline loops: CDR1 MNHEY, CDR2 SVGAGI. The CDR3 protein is CASSYGTALSYNEQFF. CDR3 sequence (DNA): TGTGCCAGCAGTTATGGGACCGCGCTCTCCTACAATGAGCAGTTCTTC.

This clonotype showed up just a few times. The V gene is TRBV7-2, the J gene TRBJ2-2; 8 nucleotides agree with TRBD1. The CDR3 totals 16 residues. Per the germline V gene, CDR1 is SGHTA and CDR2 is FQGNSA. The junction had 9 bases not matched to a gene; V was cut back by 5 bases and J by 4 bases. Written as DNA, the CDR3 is TGTGCCAGCAGCGATGAGCCAGGGGGCTTCACCGGGGAGCTGTTTTTT. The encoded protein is CASSDEPGGFTGELFF.

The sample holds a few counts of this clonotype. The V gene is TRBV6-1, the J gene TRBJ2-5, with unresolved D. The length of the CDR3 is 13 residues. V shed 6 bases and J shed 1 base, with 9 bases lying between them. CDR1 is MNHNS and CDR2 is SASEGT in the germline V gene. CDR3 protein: CASSPIPQETQYF. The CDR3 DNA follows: TGTGCCAGCAGCCCCATACCCCAAGAGACCCAGTACTTC.

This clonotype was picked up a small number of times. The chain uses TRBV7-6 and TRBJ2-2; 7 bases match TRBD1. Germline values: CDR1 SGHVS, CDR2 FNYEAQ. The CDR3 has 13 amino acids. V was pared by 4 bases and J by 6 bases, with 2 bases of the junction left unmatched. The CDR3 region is CASSWDSAGELFF. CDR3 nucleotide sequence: TGTGCCAGCAGCTGGGACAGTGCCGGGGAGCTGTTTTTT.

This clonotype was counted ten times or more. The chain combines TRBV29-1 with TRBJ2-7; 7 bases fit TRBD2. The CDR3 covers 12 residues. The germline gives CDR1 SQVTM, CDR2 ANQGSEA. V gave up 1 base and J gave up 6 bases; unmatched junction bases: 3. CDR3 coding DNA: TGCAGCGTTGAAGGGGGAGGGACCGAGCAGTACTTC. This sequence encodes CSVEGGGTEQYF.

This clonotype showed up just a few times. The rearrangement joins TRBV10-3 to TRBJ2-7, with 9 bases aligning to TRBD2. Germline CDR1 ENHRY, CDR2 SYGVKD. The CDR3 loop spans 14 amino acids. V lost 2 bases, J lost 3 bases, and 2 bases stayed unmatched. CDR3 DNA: TGTGCCATCAGTGAGGCTAGCGGGGTCTACGAGCAGTACTTC. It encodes CAISEASGVYEQYF.

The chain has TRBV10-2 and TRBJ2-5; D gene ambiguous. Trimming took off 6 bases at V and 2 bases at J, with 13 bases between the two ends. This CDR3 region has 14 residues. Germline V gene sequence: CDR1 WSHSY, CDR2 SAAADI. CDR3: CASRVGGLQETQYF. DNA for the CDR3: TGCGCCAGCAGAGTTGGTGGTTTGCAAGAGACCCAGTACTTC.

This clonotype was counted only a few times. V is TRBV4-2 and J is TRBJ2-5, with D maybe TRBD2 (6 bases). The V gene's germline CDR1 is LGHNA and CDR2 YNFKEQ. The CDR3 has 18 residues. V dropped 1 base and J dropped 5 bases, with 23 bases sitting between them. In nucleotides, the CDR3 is TGTGCCAGCAGCCAAGTTACCCTTACTAGCCAGCCCGGGGAGACCCAGTACTTC. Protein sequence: CASSQVTLTSQPGETQYF.

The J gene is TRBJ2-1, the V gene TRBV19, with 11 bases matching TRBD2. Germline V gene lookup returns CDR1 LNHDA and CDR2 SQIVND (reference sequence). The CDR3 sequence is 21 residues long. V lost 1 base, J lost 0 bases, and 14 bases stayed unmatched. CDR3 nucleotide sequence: TGTGCCAGTAGTATAGGCGGCACTAGCGGGAGCTGGGGGAGCTCCTACAATGAGCAGTTCTTC. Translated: CASSIGGTSGSWGSSYNEQFF. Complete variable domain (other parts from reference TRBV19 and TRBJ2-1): DGGITQSPKYLFRKEGQNVTLSCEQNLNHDAMYWYRQDPGQGLRLIYYSQIVNDFQKGDIAEGYSVSREKKESFPLTVTSAQKNPTAFYLCASSIGGTSGSWGSSYNEQFFGPGTRLTVL.

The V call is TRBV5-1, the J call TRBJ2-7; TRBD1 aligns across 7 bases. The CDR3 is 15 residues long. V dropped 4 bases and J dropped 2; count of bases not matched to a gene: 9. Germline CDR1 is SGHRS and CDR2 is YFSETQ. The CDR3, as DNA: TGCGCCAGCAGCCAGCTGGCCCAGGGGGCCTACGAGCAGTACTTC. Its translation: CASSQLAQGAYEQYF. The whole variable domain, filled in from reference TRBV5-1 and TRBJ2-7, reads KAGVTQTPRYLIKTRGQQVTLSCSPISGHRSVSWYQQTPGQGLQFLFEYFSETQRNKGNFPGRFSGRQFSNSRSEMNVSTLELGDSALYLCASSQLAQGAYEQYFGPGTRLTVT.